The entry below gives a single TCR beta chain sequence along with its context. The data originate from a study of T cell responses to AZD1222 COVID-19 vaccine. V was trimmed by 1 base and J by 1 base, leaving 13 bases between them. CDR1 is MGHRA and CDR2 is YSYEKL in the germline V gene. The CDR3 consists of 16 residues. The repertoire was sequenced with immunoSEQ multiplex PCR; TCRdb's copy has only in-frame clones and lacks some. This table has some 100,000 clones, about 87% appearing once. The sample in question was peripheral blood, obtained on day 0 of AZD1222 vaccination. This clonotype was sampled from an adult in good health. The chain joins TRBV4-1 to TRBJ1-1, with no clear D. The chain's CDR3 is CASSQGFVAGNTEAFF. In DNA form, the CDR3 reads TGCGCCAGCAGCCAAGGGTTTGTAGCCGGGAACACTGAAGCTTTCTTT.